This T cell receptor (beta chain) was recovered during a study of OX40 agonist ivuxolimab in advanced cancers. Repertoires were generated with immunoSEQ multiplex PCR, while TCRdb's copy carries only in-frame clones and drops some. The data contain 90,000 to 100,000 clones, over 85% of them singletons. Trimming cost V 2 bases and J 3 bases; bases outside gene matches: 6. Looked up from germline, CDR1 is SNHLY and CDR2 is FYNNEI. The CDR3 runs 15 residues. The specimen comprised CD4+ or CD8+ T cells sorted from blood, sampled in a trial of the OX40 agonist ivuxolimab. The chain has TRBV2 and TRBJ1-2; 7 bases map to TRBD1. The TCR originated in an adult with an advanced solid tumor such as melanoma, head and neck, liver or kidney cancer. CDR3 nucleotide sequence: TGTGCCAGCAGTGAAAAACAGGGGCTTGACTATGGCTACACCTTC. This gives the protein CASSEKQGLDYGYTF.